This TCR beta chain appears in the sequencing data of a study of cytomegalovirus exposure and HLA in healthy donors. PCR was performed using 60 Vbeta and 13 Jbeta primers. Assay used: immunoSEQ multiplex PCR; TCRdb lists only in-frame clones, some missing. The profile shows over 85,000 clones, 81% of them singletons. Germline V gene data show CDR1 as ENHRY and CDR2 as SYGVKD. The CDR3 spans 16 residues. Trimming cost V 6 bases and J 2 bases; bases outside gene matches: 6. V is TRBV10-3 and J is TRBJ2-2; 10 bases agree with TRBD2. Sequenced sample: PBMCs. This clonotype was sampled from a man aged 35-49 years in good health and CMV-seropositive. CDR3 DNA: TGTGCCATCAGCTTTACTAGCGGGACCAACACCGGGGAGCTGTTTTTT. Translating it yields CAISFTSGTNTGELFF.